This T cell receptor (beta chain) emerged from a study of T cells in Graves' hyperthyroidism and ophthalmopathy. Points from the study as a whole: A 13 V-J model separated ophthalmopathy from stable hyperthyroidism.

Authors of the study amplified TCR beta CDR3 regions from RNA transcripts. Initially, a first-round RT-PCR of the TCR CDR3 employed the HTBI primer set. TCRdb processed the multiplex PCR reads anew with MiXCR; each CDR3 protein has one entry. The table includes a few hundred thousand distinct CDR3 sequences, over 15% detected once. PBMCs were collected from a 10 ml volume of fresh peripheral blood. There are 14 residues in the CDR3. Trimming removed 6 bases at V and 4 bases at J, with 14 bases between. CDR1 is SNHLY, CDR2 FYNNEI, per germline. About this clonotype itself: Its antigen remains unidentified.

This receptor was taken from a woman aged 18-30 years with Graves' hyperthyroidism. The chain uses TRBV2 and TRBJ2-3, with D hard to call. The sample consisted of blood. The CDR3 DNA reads TGTGCCAGCAGAGGCGGCAGGAGTGCAGATACGCAGTATTTT. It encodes CASRGGRSADTQYF.